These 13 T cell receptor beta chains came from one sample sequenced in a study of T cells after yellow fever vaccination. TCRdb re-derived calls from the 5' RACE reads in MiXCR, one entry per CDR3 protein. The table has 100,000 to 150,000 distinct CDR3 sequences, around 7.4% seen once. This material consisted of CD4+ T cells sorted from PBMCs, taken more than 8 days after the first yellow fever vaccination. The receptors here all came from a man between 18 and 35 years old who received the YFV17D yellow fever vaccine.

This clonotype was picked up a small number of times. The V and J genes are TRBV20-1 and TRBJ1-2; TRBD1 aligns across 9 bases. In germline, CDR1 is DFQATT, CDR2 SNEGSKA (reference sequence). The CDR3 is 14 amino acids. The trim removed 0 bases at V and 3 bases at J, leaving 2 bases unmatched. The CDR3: CSARETGGYYGYTF. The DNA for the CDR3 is TGCAGTGCTAGAGAGACAGGGGGTTACTATGGCTACACCTTC.

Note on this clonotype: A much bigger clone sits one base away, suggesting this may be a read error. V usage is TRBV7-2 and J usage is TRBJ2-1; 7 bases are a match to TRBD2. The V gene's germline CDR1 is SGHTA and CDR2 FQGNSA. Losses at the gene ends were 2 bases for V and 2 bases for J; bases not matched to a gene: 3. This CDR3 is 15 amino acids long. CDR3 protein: CASSLNAGAYNEQFF. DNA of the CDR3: TGTGCCAGCAGCTTAAACGCGGGGGCCTACAATGAGCAGTTCTTC.

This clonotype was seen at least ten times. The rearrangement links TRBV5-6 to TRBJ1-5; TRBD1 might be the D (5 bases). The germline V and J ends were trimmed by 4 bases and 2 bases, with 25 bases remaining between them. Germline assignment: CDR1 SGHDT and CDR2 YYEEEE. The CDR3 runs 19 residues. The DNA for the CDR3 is TGTGCCAGCAGCGCGACCGTTTCCTCGCAGGGTCGGGGCAATCAGCCCCAGCATTTT. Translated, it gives CASSATVSSQGRGNQPQHF.

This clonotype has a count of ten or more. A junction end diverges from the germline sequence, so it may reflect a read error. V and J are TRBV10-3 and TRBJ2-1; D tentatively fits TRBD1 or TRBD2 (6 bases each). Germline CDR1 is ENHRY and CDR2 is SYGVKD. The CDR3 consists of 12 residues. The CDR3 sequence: CASLWGDNQQFF. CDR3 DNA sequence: TGTGCCAGCCTCTGGGGGGACAATCAGCAGTTCTTC.

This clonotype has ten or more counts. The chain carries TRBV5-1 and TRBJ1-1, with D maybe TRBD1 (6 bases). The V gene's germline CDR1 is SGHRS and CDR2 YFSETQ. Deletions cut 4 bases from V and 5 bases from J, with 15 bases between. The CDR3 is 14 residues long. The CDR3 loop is CASSKTGLGTEAFF. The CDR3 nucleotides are TGCGCCAGCAGCAAAACAGGGCTTGGAACTGAAGCTTTCTTT.

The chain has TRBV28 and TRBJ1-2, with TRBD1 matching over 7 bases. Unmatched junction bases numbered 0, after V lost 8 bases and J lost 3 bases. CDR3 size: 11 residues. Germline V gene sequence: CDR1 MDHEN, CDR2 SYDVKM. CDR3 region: CASGTDYGYTF. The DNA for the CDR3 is TGTGCCAGCGGGACAGACTATGGCTACACCTTC.

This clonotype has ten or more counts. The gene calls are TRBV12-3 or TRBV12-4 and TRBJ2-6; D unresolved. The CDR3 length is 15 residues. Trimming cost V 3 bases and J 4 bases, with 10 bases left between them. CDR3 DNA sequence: TGTGCCAGCAGTTTTCGTCAGGCGGGGGCCAACGTCCTGACTTTC. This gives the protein CASSFRQAGANVLTF.

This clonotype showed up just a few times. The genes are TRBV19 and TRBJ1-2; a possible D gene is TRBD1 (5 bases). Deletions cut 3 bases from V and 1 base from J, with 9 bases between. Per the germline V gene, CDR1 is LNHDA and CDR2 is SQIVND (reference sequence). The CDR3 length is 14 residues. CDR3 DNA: TGTGCCAGTAGTATCCCCGGACATAACTATGGCTACACCTTC. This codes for CASSIPGHNYGYTF.

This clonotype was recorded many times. CDR3 DNA sequence: TGCGCCAGCAGCTTAACGGGGGAAGAGACCCAGTACTTC. Its protein product is CASSLTGEETQYF. This chain links TRBV5-1 with TRBJ2-5; D is possibly TRBD2 (6 bases). CDR1 SGHRS and CDR2 YFSETQ come from the germline V gene. Trimming removed 2 bases from V and 3 bases from J, with 8 bases in between. The CDR3 has 13 amino acids.

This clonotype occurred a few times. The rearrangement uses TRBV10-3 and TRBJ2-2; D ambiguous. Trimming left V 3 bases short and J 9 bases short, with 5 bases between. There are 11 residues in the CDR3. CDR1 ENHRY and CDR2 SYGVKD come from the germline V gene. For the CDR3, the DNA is TGTGCCATCAGTGAAAAGCGGGAGCTGTTTTTT. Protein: CAISEKRELFF.

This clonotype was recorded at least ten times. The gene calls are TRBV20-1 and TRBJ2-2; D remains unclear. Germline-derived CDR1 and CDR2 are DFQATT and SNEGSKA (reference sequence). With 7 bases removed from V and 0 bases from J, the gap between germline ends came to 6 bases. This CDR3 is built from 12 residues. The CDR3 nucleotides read TGCAGTGTACAGTCGAACACCGGGGAGCTGTTTTTT. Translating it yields CSVQSNTGELFF.

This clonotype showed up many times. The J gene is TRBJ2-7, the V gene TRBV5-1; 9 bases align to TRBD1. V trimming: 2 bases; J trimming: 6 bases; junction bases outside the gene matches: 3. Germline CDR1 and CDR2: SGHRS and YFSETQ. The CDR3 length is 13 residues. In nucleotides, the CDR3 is TGCGCCAGCAGCTTCTCGACAGGGGGCGAGCAGTACGTC. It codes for CASSFSTGGEQYV.

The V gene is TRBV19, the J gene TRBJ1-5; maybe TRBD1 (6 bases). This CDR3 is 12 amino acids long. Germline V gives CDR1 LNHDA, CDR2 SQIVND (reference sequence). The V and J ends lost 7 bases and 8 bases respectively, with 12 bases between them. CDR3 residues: CASTIGGEPQHF. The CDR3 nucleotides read TGTGCCAGTACCATAGGGGGGGAGCCCCAGCATTTT.